This TCR beta chain was retrieved from a study of long-term antiretroviral therapy in people with HIV. Study results and caveats: Every time point showed a repertoire led by clones expanded before ART. Upon ART, diversity increased but remained lower than transplant donor controls.

Running of the v3.0 immunoSEQ assay took place at survey level. Sequenced by immunoSEQ multiplex PCR; TCRdb stores in-frame clones only, minus some. The data contain tens of thousands of clones, around 83% of them singletons. Sampling of each donor yielded at least one pre-ART PBMC sample and at least two post-ART PBMC samples. Going into DNA extraction, samples held 1-10 million cryopreserved PBMC. In its sample, this clone was seen a few times. Antigen specificity is unknown. Sequences were derived from unsorted PBMCs, sampled about 2.7 years before starting antiretroviral therapy. This receptor was taken from a woman in her twenties or thirties with HIV.

The CDR3 sequence is CAWVGQGTTEAFF. CDR3 nucleotide sequence: TGTGCCTGGGTGGGCCAGGGGACGACTGAAGCTTTCTTT. The genes are TRBV30 and TRBJ1-1; TRBD1 might be the D (6 bases). V lost 5 bases and J lost 5, with 15 bases in between. Germline CDR1 is GTSNPN and CDR2 is SVGIG (reference sequence). There are 13 residues in the CDR3.